This paragraph reports one TCR beta chain. Time point described: baseline, week 1 (first vaccination visit). Treatment described: pre-vaccination baseline after standard-of-care therapy. CDR1 and CDR2 (germline): SGHDT, YYEEEE. Between the trimmed V and J ends, which lost 5 bases and 7 bases, there was a span of 13 bases. The CDR3 totals 13 residues. The entry originates in a study of a mutant IDH1 vaccine in newly diagnosed glioma. In the study overall: Treated patients had a mean age of 40.4 years and a roughly 60% male, roughly 40% female split. Antecedent treatment encompassed radiotherapy, temozolomide, or their combination; the majority received both.

Clones were read by immunoSEQ multiplex PCR, and TCRdb kept only the in-frame ones, dropping some. The data show tens of thousands of clones, with over 70% seen just once and approximately 4.5% held by the top ten. The clonotype comes from a woman under 30 with glioma. Some clones in this sample may be carry-over from other donors' samples. The specimen comprised peripheral blood mononuclear cells (PBMCs), sampled from a glioma patient treated with radiotherapy, temozolomide or both. The chain couples TRBV5-6 to TRBJ1-3, with D tentatively TRBD1 (6 bases). In DNA form, the CDR3 reads TGTGCCAGCAGTTTGCAAGGGGGGAACACCATATATTTT. The encoded protein is CASSLQGGNTIYF.